This TCR beta chain originates from a study of T cell repertoires in cytomegalovirus infection. Overall study: Matching HLA type and CMV infection were both indicated by public TCR beta signatures. General observations from the study: HLA-C-restricted, CMV-specific TCR beta clonotypes were dominant ex vivo.

CDR1 is SGHRS and CDR2 is YFSETQ in the germline V gene. CDR3 size: 15 residues. MiXCR, run by TCRdb on the reads, gives a single entry per CDR3 protein. The sample lists around 450,000 distinct CDR3 sequences, about 10% occurring once. A remark on this clonotype: Its target is unknown. This may be a read error: a much more frequent sequence differs by one nucleotide.

The sequencing input was PBMCs. The chain couples TRBV5-1 to TRBJ2-7, with 10 bases that match TRBD1. The receptor was isolated from a human donor in good health (CMV status not recorded). Some clones in this sample may be carry-over from other donors' samples. For the CDR3, the DNA is TGCGCCAGCAGCTGGTCTGGGGACAGGGGACACGAGCGGTACTTC. It translates to CASSWSGDRGHERYF.